The 9 T cell receptor beta chains reported below all come from one sample, sequenced in a study of control samples from healthy donors and cancer patients. The data were produced by immunoSEQ multiplex PCR, yet TCRdb's version contains in-frame clones alone and is incomplete. The table records about 80,000 clones, around nine tenths of them present only once. Sequencing was carried out using blood. The receptors come from a woman between 55 and 75 years old in good health.

The chain combines TRBV4-1 with TRBJ1-4; a possible D gene is TRBD1 (6 bases). V lost 4 bases and J lost 1, with 16 bases in between. Germline lookup yields CDR1 MGHRA and CDR2 YSYEKL. The CDR3 length is 17 residues. CDR3 sequence: CASSPLAQGKTNEKLFF. As DNA, the CDR3 is TGCGCCAGCAGCCCCTTGGCCCAGGGGAAAACTAATGAAAAACTGTTTTTT.

V and J are TRBV27 and TRBJ2-1; 8 positions match TRBD2. Germline loops: CDR1 MNHEY, CDR2 SMNVEV (reference sequence). This CDR3 is built from 14 residues. The V and J ends lost 5 bases and 8 bases, in that order; junction bases with no gene match: 8. CDR3 DNA sequence: TGTGCCAGCAGTACTACCGGGACTAGTTATGAGCAGTTCTTC. Amino acids: CASSTTGTSYEQFF.

The CDR3 bases are TGCAGCGTTGTAGGCGACACCGGGGAGCTGTTTTTT. Protein: CSVVGDTGELFF. The chain is built from TRBV29-1 and TRBJ2-2, with D uncertain. This CDR3 has 12 amino acids. CDR1 and CDR2 (germline): SQVTM, ANQGSEA. Trimming took 4 bases from V and 3 from J, leaving 6 bases between them.

V gene TRBV10-1 combines with J gene TRBJ2-3; possible D gene TRBD2, 7 bases. Germline CDR1 is WNHNN and CDR2 is SYGVQD (reference sequence). This CDR3 comprises 18 residues. The V gene lost 6 bases and the J gene lost 3 bases, with 25 bases spanning the gap. As DNA, the CDR3 is TGCGCCAGCAGCCTCACAAAGGGGGGGGAGGGGGGGACAGATACGCAGTATTTT. Translation gives CASSLTKGGEGGTDTQYF.

The chain joins TRBV6-6 to TRBJ1-2; D is unclear. The CDR3 sequence is 13 residues long. Germline V CDR1 and CDR2: MNHNY, SVGAGI (reference sequence). V was cut by 0 bases and J by 7 bases, with 9 bases left in between. CDR3 bases: TGTGCCAGCAGTTACTCAATCGGCGGTGGCTACACCTTC. Amino acid sequence: CASSYSIGGGYTF.

V is TRBV4-3 and J is TRBJ2-1; 7 positions match TRBD2. Trimming took 3 bases from V and 5 from J; bases not matched to a gene: 7. Germline CDR1 LGHNA, CDR2 YSLEER. The CDR3 sequence is 15 residues long. CDR3 DNA: TGCGCCAGCAGCCAGAGCGGGACCAAGAACAATGAGCAGTTCTTC. Protein: CASSQSGTKNNEQFF.

V is TRBV12-5 and J is TRBJ2-6, with D perhaps matching TRBD1 (5 bases). V shed 0 bases and J shed 0 bases, with 12 bases lying between them. From germline, CDR1 is LGHNT and CDR2 FRNRAP. This CDR3 is 18 amino acids long. The CDR3 DNA sequence: TGTGCTAGTGGTTTGGTTGAGCAGGGAATCTCTGGGGCCAACGTCCTGACTTTC. This sequence encodes CASGLVEQGISGANVLTF.

The chain carries TRBV6-5 and TRBJ2-7; D gene ambiguous. V dropped 0 bases and J dropped 0 bases, with 9 bases sitting between them. CDR3 length: 15 amino acids. CDR1 MNHEY and CDR2 SVGAGI come from the germline V gene. The CDR3 protein is CASSYSGINSYEQYF. The CDR3 DNA sequence: TGTGCCAGCAGTTACTCTGGAATTAACTCCTACGAGCAGTACTTC.

This clone was detected only once. CDR3 coding DNA: TGTGCCAGCAGCTCAAGGGGGCGAGGCTACACCTTC. The encoded protein is CASSSRGRGYTF. The chain combines TRBV7-9 with TRBJ1-2; 7 nucleotides match TRBD1. The V gene's germline CDR1 is SEHNR and CDR2 FQNEAQ (reference sequence). After removal of 4 bases from V and 8 bases from J, the junction contained 4 bases not matched to a gene. This CDR3 spans 12 amino acids.